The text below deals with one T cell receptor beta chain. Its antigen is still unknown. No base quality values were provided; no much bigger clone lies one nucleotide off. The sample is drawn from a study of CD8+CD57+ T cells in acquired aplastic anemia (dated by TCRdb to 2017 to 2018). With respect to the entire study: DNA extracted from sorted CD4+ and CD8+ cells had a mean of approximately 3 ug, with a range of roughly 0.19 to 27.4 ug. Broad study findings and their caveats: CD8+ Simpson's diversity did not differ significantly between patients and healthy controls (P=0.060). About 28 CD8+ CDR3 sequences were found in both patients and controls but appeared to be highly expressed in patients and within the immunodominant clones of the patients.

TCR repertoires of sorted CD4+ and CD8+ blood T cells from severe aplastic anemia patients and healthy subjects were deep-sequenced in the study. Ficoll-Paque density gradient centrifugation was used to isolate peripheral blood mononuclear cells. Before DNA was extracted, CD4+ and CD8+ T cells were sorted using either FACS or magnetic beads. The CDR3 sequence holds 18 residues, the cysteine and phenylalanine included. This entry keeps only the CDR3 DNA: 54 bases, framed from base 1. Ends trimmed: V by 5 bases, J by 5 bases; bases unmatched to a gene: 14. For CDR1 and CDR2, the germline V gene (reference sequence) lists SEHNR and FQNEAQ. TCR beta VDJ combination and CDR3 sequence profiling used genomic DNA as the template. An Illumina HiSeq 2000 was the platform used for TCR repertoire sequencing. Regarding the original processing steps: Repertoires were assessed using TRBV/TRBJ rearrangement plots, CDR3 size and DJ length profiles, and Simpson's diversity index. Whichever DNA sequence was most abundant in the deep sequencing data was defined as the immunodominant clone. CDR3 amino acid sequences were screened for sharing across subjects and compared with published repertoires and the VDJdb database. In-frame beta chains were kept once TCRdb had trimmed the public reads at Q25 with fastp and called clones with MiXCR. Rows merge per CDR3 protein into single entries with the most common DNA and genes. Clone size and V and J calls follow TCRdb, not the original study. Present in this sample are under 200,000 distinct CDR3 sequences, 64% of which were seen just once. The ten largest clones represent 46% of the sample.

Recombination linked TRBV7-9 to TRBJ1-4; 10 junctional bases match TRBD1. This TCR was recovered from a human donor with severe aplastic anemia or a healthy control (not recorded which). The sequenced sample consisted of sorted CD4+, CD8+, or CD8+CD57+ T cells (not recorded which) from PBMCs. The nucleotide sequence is TGTGCCAGCAGCAAACTCATCAACCCGGGACAGGGGAATGAAAAACTGTTTTTT. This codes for CASSKLINPGQGNEKLFF.